Listed below are T cell receptor beta chains from one sample, sequenced in a study of T cell changes during pregnancy in multiple sclerosis. Assay used: immunoSEQ multiplex PCR; TCRdb lists only in-frame clones, some missing. This table has some 97,000 clones, almost 95% appearing once. This specimen consisted of peripheral blood, obtained before pregnancy. All receptors derive from a female donor with multiple sclerosis, enrolled in a pregnancy study. Each CDR3 is given with its conserved first and last residue. The D gene is left open where the match is weak. Clone size is given for some rows only: seen once, a few or many times, or a class if the clone is expanded.

D gene	CDR3 length	V gene	clone size	J gene	CDR3 DNA	CDR3 protein
TRBD1	13	TRBV25-1	.	TRBJ1-1	TGTGCCAGCAGTGATCTGACAGGGGCTGAAGCTTTCTTT	CASSDLTGAEAFF
TRBD2	12	TRBV29-1	.	TRBJ2-7	TGCAGCGCGGAGGGACTAGCCAACGAGCAGTACTTC	CSAEGLANEQYF
.	12	TRBV27	.	TRBJ2-2	TGTGCCAGCAGTTTATTACGGGGGGAGCTGTTTTTT	CASSLLRGELFF
TRBD2	15	TRBV14	.	TRBJ2-1	TGTGCCAGCAGCTTGCTAGCGGGAGCGTACAATGAGCAGTTCTTC	CASSLLAGAYNEQFF
TRBD1	16	TRBV2	.	TRBJ2-2	TGTGCCAGCAGTCCAATGGGACAGCGAAACACCGGGGAGCTGTTTTTT	CASSPMGQRNTGELFF
TRBD1	14	TRBV2	.	TRBJ1-5	TGTGCCAGCATCATGACAGGGTCGGGACAGCCCCAGCATTTT	CASIMTGSGQPQHF
.	14	TRBV10-3	.	TRBJ1-3	TGTGCCACGACAGACCCGTCTGTCGGAAACACCATATATTTT	CATTDPSVGNTIYF
.	11	TRBV29-1	few	TRBJ1-1	TGCAGCGTGAACATGAACACTGAAGCTTTCTTT	CSVNMNTEAFF
.	15	TRBV19	.	TRBJ1-3	TGTGCCAGTAGTATTCCTAGGGGCGGTGGAAACACCATATATTTT	CASSIPRGGGNTIYF
TRBD1	16	TRBV5-1	.	TRBJ1-1	TGCGCCAGCAGCATCGGACAGGGGATGGCGAACACTGAAGCTTTCTTT	CASSIGQGMANTEAFF
.	15	TRBV19	.	TRBJ2-2	TGTGCCAGTAGTAGGGGACTTATGAACACCGGGGAGCTGTTTTTT	CASSRGLMNTGELFF
.	14	TRBV7-7	.	TRBJ2-5	TGTGCCAGCAGCTTAGTTGGTCGGTCGGAGACCCAGTACTTC	CASSLVGRSETQYF
TRBD2	17	TRBV27	.	TRBJ2-2	TGTGCCAGCAGTTTTTCTAGCGGGAGGGCTTACACCGGGGAGCTGTTTTTT	CASSFSSGRAYTGELFF
TRBD1	17	TRBV23-1	.	TRBJ1-2	TGCGCCAGCAGGGGACAGGGGGAAGAAAAGGGCTTTTATGGCTACACCTTC	CASRGQGEEKGFYGYTF
.	15	TRBV7-6	.	TRBJ2-1	TGTGCCAGCAGCTTAGAAGCGACGGTAGTGAATGAGCAGTTCTTC	CASSLEATVVNEQFF
TRBD2	12	TRBV11-2	once	TRBJ2-7	TGTGCCAGCAGCAGACTAGCGCCCGAGCAGTACTTC	CASSRLAPEQYF
.	13	TRBV2	.	TRBJ1-1	TGTGCCAGCAGTCAACAAGCGGTAGGTGAAGCTTTCTTT	CASSQQAVGEAFF
TRBD1	18	TRBV9	.	TRBJ1-3	TGTGCCAGCAGCGTAGACAGGGGAAATTTTCGCTCTGGAAACACCATATATTTT	CASSVDRGNFRSGNTIYF
.	15	TRBV5-1	.	TRBJ2-2	TGCGCCAGCAGCTCTGACAATCCGAACACCGGGGAGCTGTTTTTT	CASSSDNPNTGELFF
.	14	TRBV5-1	.	TRBJ1-5	TGCGCCAGTCACCCAGGGGTTGGCAATCAGCCCCAGCATTTT	CASHPGVGNQPQHF
.	15	TRBV27	.	TRBJ2-1	TGTGCCAGCAGTTTACAGGGGCCGAGGAGCAATGAGCAGTTCTTC	CASSLQGPRSNEQFF
.	12	TRBV6-5	.	TRBJ2-3	TGTGCCAGCAGTTCGAGCACAGATACGCAGTATTTT	CASSSSTDTQYF
.	13	TRBV10-1	once	TRBJ1-2	TGCGCCAGCAGTGTATCGGCCTCAGGCGGCTACACCTTC	CASSVSASGGYTF
.	18	TRBV2	.	TRBJ2-5	TGTGCCAGCAGTCGTAATCCGGGACTGGTGGAAACCCAAGAGACCCAGTACTTC	CASSRNPGLVETQETQYF
.	15	TRBV27	.	TRBJ2-7	TGTGCCAGCAGTTTATCGTGGAGGGCTTACCACGAGCAGTACTTC	CASSLSWRAYHEQYF
.	13	TRBV27	.	TRBJ1-1	TGTGCCAGCAGTCCAAGGGGGGGCCCTGAAGCTTTCTTT	CASSPRGGPEAFF
.	14	TRBV29-1	.	TRBJ2-7	TGCAGCGTTGAATTTCCCAGGGGCTCCTACGAGCAGTACTTC	CSVEFPRGSYEQYF
TRBD1	13	TRBV28	.	TRBJ1-2	TGTGCCAGCAGTGCAGGGGGCGCGGGGGGCTACACCTTC	CASSAGGAGGYTF
.	15	TRBV28	.	TRBJ2-7	TGTGCCAGCAGTCAAACCGGGACTGCCTCCTACGAGCAGTACTTC	CASSQTGTASYEQYF
TRBD2	14	TRBV7-6	.	TRBJ2-3	TGTGCCAGCAGCACTAGCGGGTTCACAGATACGCAGTATTTT	CASSTSGFTDTQYF
TRBD2	16	TRBV29-1	once	TRBJ2-7	TGCAGCGTTGAACTTCTCTCTGGGGGAGGGTCTTACGAGCAGTACTTC	CSVELLSGGGSYEQYF
.	16	TRBV9	.	TRBJ1-3	TGTGCCAGCAGCGGCTGGGACGGGAGCTCTGGAAACACCATATATTTT	CASSGWDGSSGNTIYF
TRBD1	15	TRBV4-3	.	TRBJ2-7	TGCGCCAGCAGCCAGGGACAGGCTTACTCCTACGAGCAGTACTTC	CASSQGQAYSYEQYF
TRBD2	16	TRBV5-1	.	TRBJ2-3	TGCGCCAGCAGCTCACTCCCTAGCGGGGTCACAGATACGCAGTATTTT	CASSSLPSGVTDTQYF
.	18	TRBV19	.	TRBJ2-6	TGTGCCAGTAGTATCTTCCAGGGGGGAGCGAAAGGGGCCAACGTCCTGACTTTC	CASSIFQGGAKGANVLTF
TRBD1	13	TRBV30	once	TRBJ1-5	TGTGCCTGGAATACAGGGGACAATCAGCCCCAGCATTTT	CAWNTGDNQPQHF
TRBD1	13	TRBV27	.	TRBJ1-1	TGTGCCAGCAGTGGACAGGGCCACACTGAAGCTTTCTTT	CASSGQGHTEAFF
TRBD2	20	TRBV2	.	TRBJ2-3	TGTGCCAGCAGTGACAGGGGACTAGCGGGAGGGAGAAGGTACACAGATACGCAGTATTTT	CASSDRGLAGGRRYTDTQYF
TRBD1	12	TRBV29-1	.	TRBJ2-1	TGCAGCGTCCGGACAGGGTCGCGTGAGCAGTTCTTC	CSVRTGSREQFF
.	15	TRBV7-3	.	TRBJ2-1	TGTGCCAGCAGCTTAACTCGTCTATCTTACAATGAGCAGTTCTTC	CASSLTRLSYNEQFF
.	14	TRBV19	once	TRBJ2-3	TGTGCCAGTACCCTAGGACTAAGCACAGATACGCAGTATTTT	CASTLGLSTDTQYF
TRBD1	13	TRBV7-8	.	TRBJ1-1	TGTGCCAGCAGCTCGGACAGGGGGACTGAAGCTTTCTTT	CASSSDRGTEAFF
.	14	TRBV28	.	TRBJ2-7	TGTGCCAGCAGTTTACCGGTCAGAGAGGCCGAGCAGTACTTC	CASSLPVREAEQYF
TRBD2	15	TRBV9	.	TRBJ2-1	TGTGCCAGCAGCGTAGTGGCGGGAGGCGGGAATGAGCAGTTCTTC	CASSVVAGGGNEQFF
.	15	TRBV5-4	.	TRBJ2-7	TGTGCCAGCAGCTTGGGGCTAGGAGGGGACTACGAGCAGTACTTC	CASSLGLGGDYEQYF
TRBD2	13	TRBV5-4	few	TRBJ2-7	TGTGCCAGCAGCGCGGGACTAGACGACGAGCAGTACTTC	CASSAGLDDEQYF
TRBD1	16	TRBV19	once	TRBJ1-5	TGTGCCAGTAGTATAATAACAGGGGGTGTTCGCCAGCCCCAGCATTTT	CASSIITGGVRQPQHF
TRBD1	15	TRBV14	.	TRBJ2-1	TGTGCCAGCAGCCCGACGACAGGGCTTGCGGATGAGCAGTTCTTC	CASSPTTGLADEQFF
TRBD1	14	TRBV7-8	.	TRBJ1-2	TGTGCCAGCAGCTCGGGGACAGGAATTAATGGCTACACCTTC	CASSSGTGINGYTF
.	16	TRBV18	.	TRBJ2-1	TGTGCCAGCTCACCTCTAGTCAGGGGCTCCTACAATGAGCAGTTCTTC	CASSPLVRGSYNEQFF
.	17	TRBV9	.	TRBJ1-1	TGTGCCAGCAGCGACAACCCCAGACAAGATAGAAACATTGAAGCTTTCTTT	CASSDNPRQDRNIEAFF
TRBD1	13	TRBV10-3	.	TRBJ2-1	TGTGCCACCTCCGACAGGGGACCCAATGAGCAGTTCTTC	CATSDRGPNEQFF
.	15	TRBV19	.	TRBJ2-7	TGTGCCAGTAGACCACTAGCCGGAGAACTAGGCGAGCAGTACTTC	CASRPLAGELGEQYF
.	16	TRBV6-1	.	TRBJ2-3	TGTGCCAGCAGTGAAGCGAGCCTAGCTAGCACAGATACGCAGTATTTT	CASSEASLASTDTQYF
TRBD2	18	TRBV4-1	.	TRBJ2-7	TGCGCCAGCAGCCAAGGGCTAGCGGGAGAGGTCGGCTCCTACGAGCAGTACTTC	CASSQGLAGEVGSYEQYF
TRBD2	15	TRBV6-4	.	TRBJ2-1	TGTGCCAGCAGTAGGTCTAGCGGGAGGAAGCATGAGCAGTTCTTC	CASSRSSGRKHEQFF
.	16	TRBV7-2	.	TRBJ2-3	TGTGCCAGCAGCCCATACGCGGAGATTCGCACAGATACGCAGTATTTT	CASSPYAEIRTDTQYF
.	15	TRBV6-1	once	TRBJ1-1	TGTGCCAGCAGTGTCGCTGGCTCCATGAACACTGAAGCTTTCTTT	CASSVAGSMNTEAFF
.	13	TRBV7-3	.	TRBJ2-2	TGTGCCAGCAGCTTAGCCGGGGCCGGGGAGCTGTTTTTT	CASSLAGAGELFF